The 11 T cell receptor beta chains below come from one sample, sequenced in a study of blood T cell repertoires in COVID-19. Assay: immunoSEQ multiplex PCR; the TCRdb copy retains only in-frame clones and omits some. The table includes around 34,000 clones, almost 85% detected once. The sequencing input was peripheral blood. The receptors derive from a man older than 75 with active or convalescent COVID-19.

V is TRBV7-9 and J is TRBJ2-1; maybe TRBD2 (5 bases). Trimming cost V 3 bases and J 15 bases, with 15 bases left between them. CDR1 is SEHNR, CDR2 FQNEAQ, per germline (reference sequence). This CDR3 is 12 amino acids long. The CDR3 sequence: CASSLSVEGPFF. DNA of the CDR3: TGTGCCAGCAGCTTGAGCGTCGAGGGTCCGTTCTTC.

The chain employs TRBV6-5 and TRBJ2-1, with a tentative D call TRBD1 (7 bases). Germline V CDR1 and CDR2: MNHEY, SVGAGI. This CDR3 has 14 residues. V was shortened by 6 bases and J by 6 bases, with 15 bases between the two germline ends. This CDR3 is CASRDREDGNEQFF. CDR3 nucleotides: TGTGCCAGCAGAGACAGGGAGGATGGCAATGAGCAGTTCTTC.

This clone was seen once. The chain has TRBV7-2 and TRBJ2-2, with D uncertain. V was clipped by 4 bases and J by 0 bases, with 9 bases between them. CDR1 and CDR2 (germline): SGHTA, FQGNSA. The CDR3 is made up of 15 amino acids. The CDR3 nucleotides are TGTGCCAGCAGCTCGGTGGGCGCGAACACCGGGGAGCTGTTTTTT. Its protein product is CASSSVGANTGELFF.

The V call is TRBV18, the J call TRBJ2-7; TRBD1 might be the D (6 bases). This CDR3 has 15 amino acids. Trimming took 0 bases from V and 3 from J, leaving 12 bases between them. Germline CDR1 is KGHSH and CDR2 is LQKENI. This chain's CDR3 is CASSPPGRGDYEQYF. The CDR3 nucleotides read TGTGCCAGCTCACCACCGGGCAGGGGTGACTACGAGCAGTACTTC.

The chain combines TRBV7-2 with TRBJ2-7; 7 bases line up with TRBD2. Germline-derived CDR1 and CDR2 are SGHTA and FQGNSA. J gave up 0 bases and V 0 bases, and 2 bases lay outside the gene matches. The CDR3 loop spans 15 amino acids. CDR3 loop: CASSLAGGSSYEQYF. The CDR3 DNA sequence: TGTGCCAGCAGCTTAGCCGGGGGGAGCTCCTACGAGCAGTACTTC.

V gene TRBV27 combines with J gene TRBJ2-7; no clear D. The CDR3 has 14 amino acids. V lost 5 bases and J 4 bases, leaving 15 bases between the germline ends. Germline V gene sequence: CDR1 MNHEY, CDR2 SMNVEV (reference sequence). The chain's CDR3 is CASSRQAILYEQYF. The DNA of the CDR3 is TGTGCCAGCAGTAGGCAGGCCATTTTGTACGAGCAGTACTTC.

V gene TRBV6-2 or TRBV6-3 combines with J gene TRBJ2-5; TRBD1 agrees at 7 bases. J gave up 0 bases and V 0 bases, and 10 bases lay outside the gene matches. Germline V lookup: CDR1 MNHEY, CDR2 SVGEGT. The CDR3 consists of 18 residues. This CDR3 is CASSYSFADRRHQETQYF. The CDR3 coding sequence is TGTGCCAGCAGTTACTCGTTTGCGGACAGGCGACACCAAGAGACCCAGTACTTC.

This chain connects TRBV20-1 to TRBJ2-1; 11 bases are shared with TRBD1. The V gene end was trimmed by 3 bases and the J gene end by 13 bases; junction bases not matched to a gene: 8. Looked up from germline, CDR1 is DFQATT and CDR2 is SNEGSKA (reference sequence). This CDR3 spans 13 amino acids. For the CDR3, the DNA is TGCAGTGCTAGTAATATGGGGACAGGGGGACAGTTCTTC. Protein sequence: CSASNMGTGGQFF.

The V gene is TRBV6-5, the J gene TRBJ2-1, with TRBD1 identical over 7 bases. V shed 4 bases and J 3 bases; nucleotides not matched to a gene: 6. The CDR3 covers 15 residues. CDR1 and CDR2 from the germline V gene are MNHEY and SVGAGI. As DNA, the CDR3 is TGTGCCAGCAGTTTACTCGGGACAGACTACAATGAGCAGTTCTTC. Translating gives CASSLLGTDYNEQFF.

The rearrangement links TRBV5-5 to TRBJ1-2; D not certain. CDR1 and CDR2 from the germline V gene are SGHKS and YYEKEE (reference sequence). V was cut by 3 bases and J by 5 bases, with 11 bases left in between. The CDR3 is 13 amino acids. CDR3: CASSSRQNYGYTF. The DNA of the CDR3 is TGTGCCAGCAGCTCAAGACAAAATTATGGCTACACCTTC.

V and J are TRBV27 and TRBJ2-2, with 10 positions matching TRBD1. The germline V gene has CDR1 MNHEY and CDR2 SMNVEV (reference sequence). This CDR3 region has 16 residues. The J segment lost 9 bases and the V segment lost 0 bases, leaving 7 bases of the junction unmatched. The CDR3 nucleotides read TGTGCCAGCAGTTTATCGAGGACAGGGGGGAGCCGGGAGCTGTTTTTT. It yields the protein CASSLSRTGGSRELFF.